This T cell receptor (beta chain) was recovered during a study of post-analysis software for immune sequencing data. Study overall: Recorded disease courses covered relapsing-remitting, secondary progressive and progressive-relapsing multiple sclerosis. Some patients had no subtype annotation.

The sample holds many counts of this clonotype. Its matching antigen is unknown. V lost 2 bases, J lost 1 base, and 8 bases lay in between. From germline, CDR1 is SGHVS and CDR2 FQNEAQ. CDR3 length: 14 amino acids. Prepared libraries of TCR beta cDNA carried unique molecular identifiers. It was from approximately 0.91 to 9.4 million T cells that 500,000 to 600,000 cDNA molecules came. TCRdb analysed the PCR reads with MiXCR anew, one entry per CDR3 protein. In the table there are just over 250,000 distinct CDR3 sequences, roughly a third of which are singletons. Notes on the study in general: F measure clustering grouped samples strongly by preparation batch. Significantly lower normalized Chao1 diversity was seen in multiple sclerosis patients than in controls. TRBV5-6, TRBV5-1 and TRBV20-1 were among roughly 5 TRBV segments more frequent in patients than controls.

The source of this sequence is a girl under 18 with multiple sclerosis. The chain is built from TRBV7-8 and TRBJ2-5; a possible D gene is TRBD1 (5 bases). The sample was blood. Here the CDR3 DNA reads TGTGCCAGCAGCTTACGGACATCCCAAGAGACCCAGTACTTC. This codes for CASSLRTSQETQYF.